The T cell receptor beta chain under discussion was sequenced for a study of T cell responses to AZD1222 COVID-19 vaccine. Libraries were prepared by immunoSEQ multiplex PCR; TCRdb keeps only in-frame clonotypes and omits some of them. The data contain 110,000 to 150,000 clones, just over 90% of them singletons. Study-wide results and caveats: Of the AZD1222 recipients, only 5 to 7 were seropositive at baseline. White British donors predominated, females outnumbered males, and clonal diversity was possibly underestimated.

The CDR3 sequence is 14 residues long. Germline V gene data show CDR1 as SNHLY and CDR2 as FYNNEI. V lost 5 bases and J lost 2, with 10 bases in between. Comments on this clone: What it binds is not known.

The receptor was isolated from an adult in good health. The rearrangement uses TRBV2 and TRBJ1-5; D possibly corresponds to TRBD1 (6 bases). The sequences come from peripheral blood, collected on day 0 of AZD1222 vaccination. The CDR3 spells CASSFAGGNQPQHF. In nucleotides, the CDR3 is TGTGCCAGCAGTTTTGCAGGGGGCAATCAGCCCCAGCATTTT.